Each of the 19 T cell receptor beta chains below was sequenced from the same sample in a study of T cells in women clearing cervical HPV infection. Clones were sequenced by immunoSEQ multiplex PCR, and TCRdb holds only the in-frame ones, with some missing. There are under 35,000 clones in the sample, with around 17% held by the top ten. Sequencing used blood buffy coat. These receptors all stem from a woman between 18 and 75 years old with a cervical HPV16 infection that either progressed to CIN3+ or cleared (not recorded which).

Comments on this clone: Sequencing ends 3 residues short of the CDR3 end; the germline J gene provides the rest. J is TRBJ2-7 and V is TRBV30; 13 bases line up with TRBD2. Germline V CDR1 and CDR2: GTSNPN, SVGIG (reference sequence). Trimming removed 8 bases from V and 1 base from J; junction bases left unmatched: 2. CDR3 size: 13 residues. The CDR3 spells CALGLAGSYEQYF. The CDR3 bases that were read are TGTGCCCTGGGACTAGCGGGGTCCTACGAG. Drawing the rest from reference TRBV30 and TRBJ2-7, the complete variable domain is SQTIHQWPATLVQPVGSPLSLECTVEGTSNPNLYWYRQAAGRGLQLLFYSVGIGQISSEVPQNLSASRPQDRQFILSSKKLLLSDSGFYLCALGLAGSYEQYFGPGTRLTVT.

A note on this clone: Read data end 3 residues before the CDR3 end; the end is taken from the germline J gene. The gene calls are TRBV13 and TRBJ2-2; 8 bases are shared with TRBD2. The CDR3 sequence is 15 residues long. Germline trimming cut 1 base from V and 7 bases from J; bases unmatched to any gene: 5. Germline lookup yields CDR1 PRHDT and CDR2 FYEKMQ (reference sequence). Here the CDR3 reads CASSLAGGPGGELFF. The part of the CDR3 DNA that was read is TGTGCCAGCAGCTTAGCGGGGGGGCCAGGCGGGGAG.

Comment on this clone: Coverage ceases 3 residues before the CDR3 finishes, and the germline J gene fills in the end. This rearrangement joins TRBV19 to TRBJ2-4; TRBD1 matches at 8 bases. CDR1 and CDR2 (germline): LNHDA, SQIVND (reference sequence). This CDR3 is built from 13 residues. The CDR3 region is CASRTDRVIGQYF. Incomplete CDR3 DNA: TGTGCCAGTAGAACGGACAGGGTGATTGGT.

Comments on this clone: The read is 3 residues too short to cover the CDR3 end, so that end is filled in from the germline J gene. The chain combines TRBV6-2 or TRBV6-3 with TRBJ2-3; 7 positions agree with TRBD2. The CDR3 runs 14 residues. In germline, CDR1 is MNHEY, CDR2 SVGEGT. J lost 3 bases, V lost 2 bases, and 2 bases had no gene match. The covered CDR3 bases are TGTGCCAGCAGTTACGGACTAGGGACAGATACG. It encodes CASSYGLGTDT. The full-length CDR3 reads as CASSYGLGTDTQYF.

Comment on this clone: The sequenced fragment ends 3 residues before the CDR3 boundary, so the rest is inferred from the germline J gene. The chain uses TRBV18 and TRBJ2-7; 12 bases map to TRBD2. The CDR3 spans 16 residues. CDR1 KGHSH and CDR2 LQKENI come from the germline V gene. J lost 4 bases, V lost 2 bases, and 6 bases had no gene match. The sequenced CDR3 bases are TGTGCCAGCTCACCAAGGACTAGCGGGAATACTTACGAG. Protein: CASSPRTSGNTYE. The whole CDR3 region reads CASSPRTSGNTYEQYF. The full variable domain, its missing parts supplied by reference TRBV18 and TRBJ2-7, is NAGVMQNPRHLVRRRGQEARLRCSPMKGHSHVYWYRQLPEEGLKFMVYLQKENIIDESGMPKERFSAEFPKEGPSILRIQQVVRGDSAAYFCASSPRTSGNTYEQYFGPGTRLTVT.

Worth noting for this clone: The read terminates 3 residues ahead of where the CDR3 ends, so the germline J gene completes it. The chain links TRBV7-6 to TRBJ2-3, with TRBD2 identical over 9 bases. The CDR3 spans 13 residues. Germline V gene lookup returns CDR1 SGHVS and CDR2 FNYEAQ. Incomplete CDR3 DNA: TGTGCCAGCAGCTTAGACGCGGGAGGGCCG. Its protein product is CASSLDAGGP. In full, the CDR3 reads CASSLDAGGPQYF.

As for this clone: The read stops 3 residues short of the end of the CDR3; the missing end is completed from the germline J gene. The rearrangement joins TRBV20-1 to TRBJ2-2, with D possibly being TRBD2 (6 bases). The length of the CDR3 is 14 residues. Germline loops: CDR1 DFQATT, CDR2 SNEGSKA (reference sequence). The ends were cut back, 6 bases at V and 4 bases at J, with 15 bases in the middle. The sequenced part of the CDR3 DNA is TGCAGTGCGCGGGCGGGGAAGGTCACCGGGGAG. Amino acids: CSARAGKVTGE. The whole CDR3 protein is CSARAGKVTGELFF.

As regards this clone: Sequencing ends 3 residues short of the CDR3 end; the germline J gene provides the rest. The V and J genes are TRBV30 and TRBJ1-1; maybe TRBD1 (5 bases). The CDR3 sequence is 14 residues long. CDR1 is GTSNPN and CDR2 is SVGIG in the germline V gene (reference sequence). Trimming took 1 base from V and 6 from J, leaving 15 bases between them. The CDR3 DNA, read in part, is TGTGCCTGGAGTGCCCCGGTGGGGGGACCTGAA. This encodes CAWSAPVGGPE. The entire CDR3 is CAWSAPVGGPEAFF.

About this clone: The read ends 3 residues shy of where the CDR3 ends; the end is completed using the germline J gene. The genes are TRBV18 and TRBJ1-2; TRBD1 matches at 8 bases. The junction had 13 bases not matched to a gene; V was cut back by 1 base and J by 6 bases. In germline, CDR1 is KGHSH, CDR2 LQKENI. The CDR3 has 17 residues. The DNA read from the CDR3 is TGTGCCAGCTCACCACGAGGGACAGGACTCCGAGAAGATGGC. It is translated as CASSPRGTGLREDG. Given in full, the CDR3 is CASSPRGTGLREDGYTF.

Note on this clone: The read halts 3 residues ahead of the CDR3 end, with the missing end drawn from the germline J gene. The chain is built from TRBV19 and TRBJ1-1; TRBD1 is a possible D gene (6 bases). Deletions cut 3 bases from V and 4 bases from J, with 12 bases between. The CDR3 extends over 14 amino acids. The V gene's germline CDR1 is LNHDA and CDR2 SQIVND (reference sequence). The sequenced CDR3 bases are TGTGCCAGTAGTATCACAGGGAGGGGCACTGAA. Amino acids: CASSITGRGTE. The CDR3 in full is CASSITGRGTEAFF.

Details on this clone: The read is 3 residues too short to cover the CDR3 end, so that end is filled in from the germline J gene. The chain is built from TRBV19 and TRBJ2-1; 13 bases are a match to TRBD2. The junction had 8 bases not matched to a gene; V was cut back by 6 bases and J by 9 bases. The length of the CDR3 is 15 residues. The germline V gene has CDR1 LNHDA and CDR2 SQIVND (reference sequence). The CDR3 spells CASSITSGRAVEQFF. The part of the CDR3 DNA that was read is TGTGCCAGTAGCATCACTAGCGGGAGGGCCGTTGAG.

The chain's CDR3 is CASSFRTGETDTQYF. The covered CDR3 bases are TGCGCCAGCAGCTTTAGGACAGGGGAGACAGATACG. V is TRBV5-1 and J is TRBJ2-3; TRBD1 aligns across 9 bases. From the germline J gene comes the end of the CDR3, since the read stops 3 residues before it. Germline V gene sequence: CDR1 SGHRS, CDR2 YFSETQ. The CDR3 consists of 15 residues. The V and J ends lost 2 bases and 3 bases, in that order; junction bases with no gene match: 4.

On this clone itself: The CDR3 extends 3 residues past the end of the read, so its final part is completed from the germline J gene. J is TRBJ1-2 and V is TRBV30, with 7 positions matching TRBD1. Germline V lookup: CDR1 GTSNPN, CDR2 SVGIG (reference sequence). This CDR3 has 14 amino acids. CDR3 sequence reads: CAWSVTGLFNDYTF. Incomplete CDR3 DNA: TGTGCCTGGAGTGTGACAGGGTTGTTCAATGAC.

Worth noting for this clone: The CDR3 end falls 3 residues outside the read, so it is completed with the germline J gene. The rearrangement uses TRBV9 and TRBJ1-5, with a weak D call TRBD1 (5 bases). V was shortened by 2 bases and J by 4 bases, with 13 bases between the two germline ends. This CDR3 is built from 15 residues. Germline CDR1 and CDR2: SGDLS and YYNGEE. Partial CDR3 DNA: TGTGCCAGCAGCGTCTCCGGTAGGGGAAATCAGCCC. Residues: CASSVSGRGNQP. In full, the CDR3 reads CASSVSGRGNQPQHF.

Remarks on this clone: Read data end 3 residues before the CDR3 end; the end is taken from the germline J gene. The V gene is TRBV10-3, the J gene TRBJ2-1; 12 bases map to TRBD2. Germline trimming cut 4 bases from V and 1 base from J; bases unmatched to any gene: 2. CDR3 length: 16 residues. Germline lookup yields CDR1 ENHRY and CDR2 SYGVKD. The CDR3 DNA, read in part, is TGTGCCATCAGTGCTGGGACTAGCGGGTCCTACAATGAG. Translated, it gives CAISAGTSGSYNE. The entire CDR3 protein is CAISAGTSGSYNEQFF.

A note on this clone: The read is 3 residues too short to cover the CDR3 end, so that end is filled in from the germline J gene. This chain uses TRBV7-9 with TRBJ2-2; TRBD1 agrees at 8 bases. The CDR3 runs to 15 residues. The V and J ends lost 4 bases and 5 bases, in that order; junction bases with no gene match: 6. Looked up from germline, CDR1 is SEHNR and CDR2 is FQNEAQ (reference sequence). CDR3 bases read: TGTGCCAGCAGCTCACCGACAGGGGAGACCGGGGAG. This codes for CASSSPTGETGE. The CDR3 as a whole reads CASSSPTGETGELFF. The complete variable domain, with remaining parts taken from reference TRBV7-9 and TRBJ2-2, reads DTGVSQNPRHKITKRGQNVTFRCDPISEHNRLYWYRQTLGQGPEFLTYFQNEAQLEKSRLLSDRFSAERPKGSFSTLEIQRTEQGDSAMYLCASSSPTGETGELFFGEGSRLTVL.

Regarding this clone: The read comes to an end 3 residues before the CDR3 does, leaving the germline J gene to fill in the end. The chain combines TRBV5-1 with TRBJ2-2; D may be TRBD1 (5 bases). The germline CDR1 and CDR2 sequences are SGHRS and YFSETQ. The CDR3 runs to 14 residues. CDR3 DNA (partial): TGCGCCAGCAGCCCCGGACAAGGAAGGGAAAAG. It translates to CASSPGQGREK. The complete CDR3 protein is CASSPGQGREKLFF.

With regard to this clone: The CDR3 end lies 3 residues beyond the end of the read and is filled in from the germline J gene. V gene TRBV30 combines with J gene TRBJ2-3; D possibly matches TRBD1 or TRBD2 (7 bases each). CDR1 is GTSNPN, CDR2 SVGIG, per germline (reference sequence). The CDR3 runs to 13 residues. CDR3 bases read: TGTGCCTGGAGTGACCAGGGGGAGGGGACG. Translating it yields CAWSDQGEGT. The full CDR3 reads CAWSDQGEGTQYF.

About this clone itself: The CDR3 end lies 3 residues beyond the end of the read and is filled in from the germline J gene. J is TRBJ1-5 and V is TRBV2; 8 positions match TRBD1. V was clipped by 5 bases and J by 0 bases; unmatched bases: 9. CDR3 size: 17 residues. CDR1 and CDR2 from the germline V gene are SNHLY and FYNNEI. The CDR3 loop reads CASSSRDRYYSNQPQHF. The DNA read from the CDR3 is TGTGCCAGCAGTTCAAGGGACAGGTATTATAGCAATCAGCCC.